The 32 T cell receptor beta chains reported below all come from one sample, sequenced in a study of blood T cell repertoires in COVID-19. TCRdb's table, derived via immunoSEQ multiplex PCR, lists solely in-frame clones and lacks some. The data hold about 150,000 clones, with roughly 80% observed a single time. Sequencing was done on a sample of PBMCs or T cells enriched from blood (not recorded which). The receptor set was obtained from a woman between 40 and 55 years old who had recovered from COVID-19.

The V and J genes are TRBV30 and TRBJ2-3; D gene ambiguous. Trimming removed 0 bases from V and 3 bases from J, with 10 bases in between. This CDR3 contains 14 residues. Germline lookup yields CDR1 GTSNPN and CDR2 SVGIG (reference sequence). The CDR3 DNA reads as TGTGCCTGGAGTGTGGAGACCCTGACAGATACGCAGTATTTT. Protein: CAWSVETLTDTQYF.

This chain uses TRBV5-4 with TRBJ1-1; the match to TRBD1 covers 8 bases. In germline, CDR1 is SGHNT, CDR2 YYREEE (reference sequence). There are 14 residues in the CDR3. J gave up 8 bases and V 4 bases, and 10 bases lay outside the gene matches. CDR3 sequence: CASSPNLQGGEAFF. CDR3 sequence (DNA): TGTGCCAGCAGCCCGAATCTACAGGGGGGCGAAGCTTTCTTT.

This clone was observed once. The chain employs TRBV27 and TRBJ2-7; D is possibly TRBD1 (6 bases). Germline assignment: CDR1 MNHEY and CDR2 SMNVEV (reference sequence). Deletions cut 5 bases from V and 0 bases from J, with 11 bases between. This CDR3 comprises 14 residues. In DNA, the CDR3 is TGTGCCAGCAGTCCCGAGGACAGCTCCTACGAGCAGTACTTC. Translated, it gives CASSPEDSSYEQYF.

The chain links TRBV12-3 or TRBV12-4 to TRBJ1-1, with D perhaps matching TRBD1 (6 bases). This CDR3 is built from 12 residues. V was shortened by 10 bases and J by 6 bases, with 15 bases between the two germline ends. This CDR3 reads CATIRGIAEAFF. In DNA form, the CDR3 reads TGTGCCACTATCAGGGGTATCGCTGAAGCTTTCTTT.

This clone was recorded a few times. This sample also contains other DNA sequences that code for the same CDR3. The rearrangement links TRBV19 to TRBJ1-1; D unclear. Trimming left V 5 bases short and J 0 bases short, with 7 bases between. The CDR3 has 13 amino acids. Germline lookup yields CDR1 LNHDA and CDR2 SQIVND (reference sequence). CDR3 in DNA: TGTGCCAGTAGTTCCGGGTTGAACACTGAAGCTTTCTTT. Its translation is CASSSGLNTEAFF. Full variable domain (missing parts from reference TRBV19 and TRBJ1-1): DGGITQSPKYLFRKEGQNVTLSCEQNLNHDAMYWYRQDPGQGLRLIYYSQIVNDFQKGDIAEGYSVSREKKESFPLTVTSAQKNPTAFYLCASSSGLNTEAFFGQGTRLTVV.

The J gene is TRBJ1-3, the V gene TRBV9; D call uncertain. Germline CDR1 and CDR2: SGDLS and YYNGEE. V gave up 4 bases and J gave up 0 bases, with 8 bases separating them. The CDR3 is 14 amino acids. The CDR3 region is CASSPGFSGNTIYF. The CDR3, as DNA: TGTGCCAGCAGCCCGGGATTCTCTGGAAACACCATATATTTT. The whole variable domain, remainder taken from reference TRBV9 and TRBJ1-3, is DSGVTQTPKHLITATGQRVTLRCSPRSGDLSVYWYQQSLDQGLQFLIQYYNGEERAKGNILERFSAQQFPDLHSELNLSSLELGDSALYFCASSPGFSGNTIYFGEGSWLTVV.

This chain joins TRBV3-1 (or the pseudogene TRBV3-2) and TRBJ2-7, with TRBD2 identical over 8 bases. J was trimmed by 4 bases and V by 1 base; bases with no gene match: 9. Germline V gene data show CDR1 as LGHDT and CDR2 as YNNKEL (reference sequence). This CDR3 is built from 16 residues. CDR3: CASSQGVAGNPYEQYF. In nucleotides, the CDR3 is TGTGCCAGCAGCCAAGGGGTAGCGGGGAACCCTTACGAGCAGTACTTC.

V is TRBV30 and J is TRBJ2-7; no firm D call. V was clipped by 2 bases and J by 2 bases, with 10 bases between them. The V gene's germline CDR1 is GTSNPN and CDR2 SVGIG (reference sequence). The CDR3 loop spans 13 amino acids. CDR3 bases: TGTGCCTGGAGTAAAACCGGAGCCTACGAGCAGTACTTC. This gives the protein CAWSKTGAYEQYF.

The CDR3 reads CASSLGTSGGGETQYF. The DNA of the CDR3 is TGCGCCAGCAGCTTGGGGACTAGCGGGGGCGGGGAGACCCAGTACTTC. This chain joins TRBV5-1 and TRBJ2-5, with 13 bases aligning to TRBD2. There are 16 residues in the CDR3. Germline loops: CDR1 SGHRS, CDR2 YFSETQ. Trimming took 0 bases from V and 5 from J; bases not matched to a gene: 4.

The J gene is TRBJ2-3, the V gene TRBV5-1; no clear D. The CDR3 is 15 amino acids. V lost 0 bases, J lost 1 base, and 9 bases lay in between. Germline loops: CDR1 SGHRS, CDR2 YFSETQ. DNA of the CDR3: TGCGCCAGCAGCTTGGGGCCAGGCCGCACAGATACGCAGTATTTT. Amino acid sequence: CASSLGPGRTDTQYF.

This clone has only a few counts. V is TRBV29-1 and J is TRBJ1-4; 10 positions match TRBD1. Per germline, CDR1 SQVTM and CDR2 ANQGSEA. The V and J ends lost 6 bases and 7 bases, in that order; junction bases with no gene match: 5. The CDR3 is 13 amino acids. DNA of the CDR3: TGCAGCGTACAGACAGGGGGCATTGAAAAACTGTTTTTT. It encodes CSVQTGGIEKLFF. Filled out from reference TRBV29-1 and TRBJ1-4, the complete variable domain reads SAVISQKPSRDICQRGTSLTIQCQVDSQVTMMFWYRQQPGQSLTLIATANQGSEATYESGFVIDKFPISRPNLTFSTLTVSNMSPEDSSIYLCSVQTGGIEKLFFGSGTQLSVL.

The chain couples TRBV6-5 to TRBJ2-7; 8 bases agree with TRBD2. The CDR3 consists of 13 residues. With V trimmed by 8 bases and J by 0 bases, 3 bases remained unmatched. CDR1 and CDR2 from the germline V gene are MNHEY and SVGAGI. CDR3 residues: CASREGGSYEQYF. Here the CDR3 DNA reads TGTGCCAGCCGGGAGGGGGGCTCCTACGAGCAGTACTTC.

The gene calls are TRBV7-9 and TRBJ1-1; D remains ambiguous. Trimming took 5 bases from V and 5 from J, leaving 9 bases between them. CDR3 size: 12 residues. Germline V gene lookup returns CDR1 SEHNR and CDR2 FQNEAQ (reference sequence). CDR3 bases: TGTGCCAGCAGCGTTGGCGGGACTGAAGCTTTCTTT. Its protein is CASSVGGTEAFF.

V gene TRBV9 combines with J gene TRBJ2-1, with 9 bases lining up with TRBD1. Germline V gene sequence: CDR1 SGDLS, CDR2 YYNGEE. The trim removed 3 bases at V and 7 bases at J, leaving 11 bases unmatched. The CDR3 consists of 16 residues. The CDR3 loop reads CASSGTGAPSVNEQFF. Here the CDR3 DNA reads TGTGCCAGCAGCGGGACAGGGGCTCCCTCCGTAAATGAGCAGTTCTTC.

J is TRBJ2-7 and V is TRBV7-8; 8 positions agree with TRBD1. The CDR3 is 14 residues long. Unmatched junction bases numbered 2, after V lost 2 bases and J lost 2 bases. The V gene's germline CDR1 is SGHVS and CDR2 FQNEAQ. In DNA, the CDR3 is TGTGCCAGCAGCTTAATGACAGGGGCCTACGAGCAGTACTTC. It encodes CASSLMTGAYEQYF.

As DNA, the CDR3 is TGTGCCAGCAGGCCAACTAGCGGGACGGGAGATCGGGAGACCGGGGAGCTGTTTTTT. As protein: CASRPTSGTGDRETGELFF. The chain recombines TRBV2 with TRBJ2-2; TRBD2 aligns across 10 bases. Per the germline V gene, CDR1 is SNHLY and CDR2 is FYNNEI. The J segment lost 5 bases and the V segment lost 6 bases, leaving 18 bases of the junction unmatched. The CDR3 covers 19 residues.

This chain uses TRBV6-2 or TRBV6-3 with TRBJ2-1; the D gene is possibly TRBD2 (5 bases). The CDR3 has 13 amino acids. Germline lookup yields CDR1 MNHEY and CDR2 SVGEGT. The V end was cut by 6 bases, the J end by 3 bases, with 9 bases between. The CDR3 nucleotides read TGTGCCAGCAGCCAGACTAACTACAATGAGCAGTTCTTC. Protein: CASSQTNYNEQFF.

This chain links TRBV11-2 with TRBJ2-1; TRBD2 matches at 7 bases. The germline V gene encodes CDR1 SGHAT and CDR2 FQNNGV. The CDR3 sequence is 15 residues long. The V segment lost 3 bases and the J segment 5 bases; nucleotides outside the gene matches: 7. CDR3 in DNA: TGTGCCAGCAGCTTGAGCGGGATAGTGAACAATGAGCAGTTCTTC. Residues: CASSLSGIVNNEQFF.

J is TRBJ1-2 and V is TRBV7-8; possibly TRBD1 for D (5 bases). CDR3 length equals 14 residues. Germline loops: CDR1 SGHVS, CDR2 FQNEAQ. Trimming cost V 4 bases and J 4 bases, with 13 bases left between them. CDR3 sequence: CASSWAGLGYGYTF. Written as DNA, the CDR3 is TGTGCCAGCAGCTGGGCGGGGCTCGGCTATGGCTACACCTTC.

The chain carries TRBV4-1 and TRBJ2-1, with 13 bases fitting TRBD2. The CDR3 is made up of 18 amino acids. V shed 0 bases, J shed 10 bases, and the junction held 12 bases outside the gene matches. Germline loops: CDR1 MGHRA, CDR2 YSYEKL. The CDR3 region is CASSQDNGGTSGTGEQFF. CDR3 bases: TGCGCCAGCAGCCAAGACAATGGCGGGACTAGCGGGACTGGAGAGCAGTTCTTC.

The CDR3 here is CASSELQNTGELFF. CDR3 sequence (DNA): TGTGCCAGCAGTGAGTTACAGAACACCGGGGAGCTGTTTTTT. The J gene is TRBJ2-2, the V gene TRBV2, with unresolved D. V lost 3 bases, J lost 1 base, and 6 bases lay in between. The germline gives CDR1 SNHLY, CDR2 FYNNEI. The CDR3 consists of 14 residues.

The V and J genes are TRBV7-9 and TRBJ1-1, with D possibly TRBD1 on 5 matching bases. This CDR3 has 14 residues. Germline V gives CDR1 SEHNR, CDR2 FQNEAQ (reference sequence). Trimming took off 1 base at V and 5 bases at J, with 11 bases between the two ends. In DNA, the CDR3 is TGTGCCAGCAGCTTAGTAGACAGACGGACTGAAGCTTTCTTT. It specifies CASSLVDRRTEAFF.

The chain carries TRBV7-3 and TRBJ2-2, with D perhaps TRBD1 (6 bases). Germline loops: CDR1 SGHTA, CDR2 FQGTGA. The CDR3 sequence is 15 residues long. Trimming took off 5 bases at V and 7 bases at J, with 17 bases between the two ends. The CDR3 region has the DNA TGTGCCAGCAGCCCCTGGGCAGGGGTTGGCGGGGAGCTGTTTTTT. Its protein product is CASSPWAGVGGELFF.

The chain has TRBV5-1 and TRBJ1-2; tentative D call: TRBD1 (5 bases). This CDR3 is built from 14 residues. V dropped 4 bases and J dropped 4 bases, with 14 bases sitting between them. Looked up from germline, CDR1 is SGHRS and CDR2 is YFSETQ. The DNA for the CDR3 is TGCGCCAGCAGCGGGACTCAAAGCGCCTATGGCTACACCTTC. It encodes CASSGTQSAYGYTF. Filled out from reference TRBV5-1 and TRBJ1-2, the complete variable domain reads KAGVTQTPRYLIKTRGQQVTLSCSPISGHRSVSWYQQTPGQGLQFLFEYFSETQRNKGNFPGRFSGRQFSNSRSEMNVSTLELGDSALYLCASSGTQSAYGYTFGSGTRLTVV.

The J gene is TRBJ1-1, the V gene TRBV2; 9 bases align to TRBD1. With V trimmed by 1 base and J by 0 bases, 0 bases remained unmatched. CDR3 length equals 15 residues. The germline V gene encodes CDR1 SNHLY and CDR2 FYNNEI. CDR3 sequence: CASSEGQGVNTEAFF. The CDR3 DNA sequence: TGTGCCAGCAGTGAAGGACAGGGGGTGAACACTGAAGCTTTCTTT.

The rearrangement joins TRBV7-9 to TRBJ1-3; D is unclear. The germline V and J ends were trimmed by 1 base and 0 bases, with 13 bases remaining between them. This CDR3 is 17 amino acids long. CDR1 and CDR2 from the germline V gene are SEHNR and FQNEAQ (reference sequence). The CDR3, as DNA: TGTGCCAGCAGCTTAGGACACAGACCCGACTCTGGAAACACCATATATTTT. Translation gives CASSLGHRPDSGNTIYF.

The chain uses TRBV27 and TRBJ1-2; D gene uncertain. CDR3 length: 13 amino acids. V gave up 6 bases and J gave up 6 bases, with 14 bases separating them. Germline V gives CDR1 MNHEY, CDR2 SMNVEV (reference sequence). The chain's CDR3 is CASSPLGRNGYTF. CDR3 sequence (DNA): TGTGCCAGCAGCCCACTAGGGAGAAATGGCTACACCTTC.

This chain uses TRBV7-8 with TRBJ2-7; 11 nucleotides line up with TRBD2. Germline lookup yields CDR1 SGHVS and CDR2 FQNEAQ. The CDR3 is made up of 15 amino acids. The V segment lost 4 bases and the J segment 3 bases; nucleotides outside the gene matches: 5. The chain's CDR3 is CASSSRTSGYYEQYF. The DNA for the CDR3 is TGTGCCAGCAGCTCAAGGACTAGCGGGTACTACGAGCAGTACTTC.

This chain joins TRBV4-1 and TRBJ1-2; D not certain. V lost 2 bases to trimming and J lost 2 bases, with 21 bases between them. The germline CDR1 and CDR2 sequences are MGHRA and YSYEKL. The CDR3 loop spans 18 amino acids. CDR3 sequence reads: CASSQRSPPGGWNYGYTF. The CDR3 DNA reads TGCGCCAGCAGCCAAAGATCCCCACCAGGAGGCTGGAACTATGGCTACACCTTC.

The chain employs TRBV10-2 and TRBJ1-1; D ambiguous. V was trimmed by 7 bases and J by 5 bases, leaving 8 bases between them. CDR1 is WSHSY and CDR2 is SAAADI in the germline V gene. CDR3 size: 11 residues. The CDR3 region is CASTFGTEAFF. In DNA form, the CDR3 reads TGCGCCAGCACCTTCGGGACTGAAGCTTTCTTT.

The chain links TRBV30 to TRBJ2-3, with a possible D match to TRBD1 (6 bases). Germline lookup yields CDR1 GTSNPN and CDR2 SVGIG (reference sequence). The V end was cut by 2 bases, the J end by 0 bases, with 15 bases between. This CDR3 is 16 amino acids long. The CDR3 protein is CAWSHTGRQSTDTQYF. CDR3 nucleotides: TGTGCCTGGAGTCACACAGGGCGGCAGAGCACAGATACGCAGTATTTT.

V and J are TRBV3-1 (or the pseudogene TRBV3-2) and TRBJ2-5; no firm D call. Germline loops: CDR1 LGHDT, CDR2 YNNKEL (reference sequence). Between the trimmed V and J ends, which lost 0 bases and 4 bases, there was a span of 12 bases. CDR3 length equals 15 residues. The CDR3 DNA follows: TGTGCCAGCAGCCAAGACCCTTCCACCGGAGAGACCCAGTACTTC. Amino acid sequence: CASSQDPSTGETQYF.